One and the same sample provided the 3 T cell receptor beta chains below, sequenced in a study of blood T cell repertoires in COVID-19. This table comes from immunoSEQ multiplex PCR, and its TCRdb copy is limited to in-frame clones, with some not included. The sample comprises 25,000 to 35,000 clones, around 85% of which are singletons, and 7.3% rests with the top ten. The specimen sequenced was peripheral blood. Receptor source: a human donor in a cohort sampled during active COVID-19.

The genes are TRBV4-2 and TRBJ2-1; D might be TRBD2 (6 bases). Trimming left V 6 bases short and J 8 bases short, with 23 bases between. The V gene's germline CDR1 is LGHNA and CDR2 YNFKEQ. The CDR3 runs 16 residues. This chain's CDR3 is CASRLWRESPPDEQFF. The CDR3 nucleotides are TGTGCCAGCAGACTCTGGCGGGAATCCCCCCCCGATGAGCAGTTCTTC.

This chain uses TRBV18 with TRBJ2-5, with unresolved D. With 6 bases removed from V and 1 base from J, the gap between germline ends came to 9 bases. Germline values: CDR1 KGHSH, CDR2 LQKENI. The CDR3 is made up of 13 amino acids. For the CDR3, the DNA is TGTGCCAGCTCCCGAGCTGTCCAAGAGACCCAGTACTTC. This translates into CASSRAVQETQYF.

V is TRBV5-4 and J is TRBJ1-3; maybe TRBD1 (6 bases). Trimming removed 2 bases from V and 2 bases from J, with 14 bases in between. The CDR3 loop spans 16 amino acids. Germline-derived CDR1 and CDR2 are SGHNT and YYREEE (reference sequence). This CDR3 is CASSFGGRGPGNTIYF. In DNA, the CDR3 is TGTGCCAGCAGCTTTGGCGGCAGGGGACCTGGAAACACCATATATTTT.